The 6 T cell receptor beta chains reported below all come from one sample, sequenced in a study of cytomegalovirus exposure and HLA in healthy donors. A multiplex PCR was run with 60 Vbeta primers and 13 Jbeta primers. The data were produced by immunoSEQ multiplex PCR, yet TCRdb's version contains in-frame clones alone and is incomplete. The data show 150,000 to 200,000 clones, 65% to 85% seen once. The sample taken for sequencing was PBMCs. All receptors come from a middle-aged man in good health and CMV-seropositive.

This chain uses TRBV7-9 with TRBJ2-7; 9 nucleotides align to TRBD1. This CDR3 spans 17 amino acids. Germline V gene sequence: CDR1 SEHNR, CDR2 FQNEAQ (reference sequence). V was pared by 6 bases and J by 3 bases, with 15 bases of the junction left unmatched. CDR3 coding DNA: TGTGCCAGCAGTCCTCCTCGGGGACAGGGAAGGGACTACGAGCAGTACTTC. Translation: CASSPPRGQGRDYEQYF. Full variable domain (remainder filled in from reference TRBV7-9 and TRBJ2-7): DTGVSQNPRHKITKRGQNVTFRCDPISEHNRLYWYRQTLGQGPEFLTYFQNEAQLEKSRLLSDRFSAERPKGSFSTLEIQRTEQGDSAMYLCASSPPRGQGRDYEQYFGPGTRLTVT.

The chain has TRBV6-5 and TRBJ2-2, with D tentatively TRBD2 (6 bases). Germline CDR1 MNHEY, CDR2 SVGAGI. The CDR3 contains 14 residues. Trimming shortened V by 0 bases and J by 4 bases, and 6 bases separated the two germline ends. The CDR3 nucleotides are TGTGCCAGCAGTTACTCGACTAGCACCGGGGAGCTGTTTTTT. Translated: CASSYSTSTGELFF.

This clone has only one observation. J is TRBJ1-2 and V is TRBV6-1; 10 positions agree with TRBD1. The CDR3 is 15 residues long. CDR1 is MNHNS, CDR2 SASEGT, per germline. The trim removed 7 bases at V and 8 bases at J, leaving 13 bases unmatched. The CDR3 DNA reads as TGTGCCAGCATCCCCGGACAGGGGGAAGGAGGGGGCTACACCTTC. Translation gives CASIPGQGEGGGYTF.

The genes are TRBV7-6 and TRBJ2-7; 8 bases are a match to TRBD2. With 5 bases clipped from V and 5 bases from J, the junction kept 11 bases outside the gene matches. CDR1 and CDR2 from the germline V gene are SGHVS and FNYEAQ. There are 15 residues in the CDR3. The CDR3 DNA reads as TGTGCCAGCAGCCCTTCTCCGGGGGGGAGGGACGAGCAGTACTTC. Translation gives CASSPSPGGRDEQYF.

CDR3 in amino acids: CAWGDRGSLHF. DNA of the CDR3: TGTGCCTGGGGGGACAGGGGAAGCCTCCACTTT. This chain joins TRBV30 and TRBJ1-6; 10 bases line up with TRBD1. The V segment lost 5 bases and the J segment 15 bases; nucleotides outside the gene matches: 4. Germline CDR1 is GTSNPN and CDR2 is SVGIG (reference sequence). This CDR3 region has 11 residues.

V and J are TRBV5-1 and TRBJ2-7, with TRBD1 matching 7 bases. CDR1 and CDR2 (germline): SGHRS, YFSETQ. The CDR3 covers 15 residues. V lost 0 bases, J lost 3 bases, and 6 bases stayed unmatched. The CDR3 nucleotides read TGCGCCAGCAGCTTGGGGCCGGGACAGAACTACGAGCAGTACTTC. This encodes CASSLGPGQNYEQYF.